Detailed here is one TCR beta chain. Its cognate antigen is unknown. The data originate from a study of T cells after yellow fever vaccination. Study-wide results and caveats: Weaker overall, the secondary response nonetheless peaked faster (day 5 versus 15). Detected again after the booster were most primary-vaccination clones, at 95% to 98% CD4 and approximately 90% CD8.

TCRdb reanalysed the 5' RACE reads using MiXCR and keeps one entry per CDR3 protein. The sample has 150,000 to 200,000 distinct CDR3 sequences; about 11% are singletons. The CDR3 runs 14 residues. The germline V gene has CDR1 SGDLS and CDR2 YYNGEE. V lost 0 bases and J lost 8, with 12 bases in between. This sequence joins TRBV9 and TRBJ2-1; D is unclear. The material sequenced was CD8+ T cells sorted from PBMCs, taken 15 days after the yellow fever booster vaccination. The receptor was derived from a man between 18 and 35 years old who received the YFV17D yellow fever vaccine. CDR3 sequence (DNA): TGTGCCAGCAGCGTAGAGTGGGGTACCGATGAGCAGTTCTTC. The encoded protein is CASSVEWGTDEQFF.